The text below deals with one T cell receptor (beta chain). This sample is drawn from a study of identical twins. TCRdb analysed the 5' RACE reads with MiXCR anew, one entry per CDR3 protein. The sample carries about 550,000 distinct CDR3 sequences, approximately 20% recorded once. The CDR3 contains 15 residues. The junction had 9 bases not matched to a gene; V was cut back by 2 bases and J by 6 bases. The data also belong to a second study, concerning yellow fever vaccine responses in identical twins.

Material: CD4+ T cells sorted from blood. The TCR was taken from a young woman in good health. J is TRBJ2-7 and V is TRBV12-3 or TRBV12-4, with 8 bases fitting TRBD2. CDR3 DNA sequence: TGTGCCAGCAGTTTAAGTAGCGGGAACTCTGGCGAGCAGTACTTC. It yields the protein CASSLSSGNSGEQYF.